This T cell receptor (beta chain) was recorded in a study of T-cell reconstitution after alpha-beta-depleted transplantation in children. Researchers prepared the TCRbeta library using unique molecular identifiers, the study reports. MiXCR was run by TCRdb on the PCR reads, yielding one entry per CDR3 protein. The sample records around 120,000 distinct CDR3 sequences, more than 20% being singletons. Trimming removed 4 bases at V and 2 bases at J, with 11 bases between. Germline CDR1 reads LGHNA; CDR2 reads YSLEER. This CDR3 contains 14 residues. The clonotype originates from a male patient between 2 and 10 years old who had a stem cell transplant for chronic granulomatous disease, so the T cells may come from the graft donor. Sequencing was performed on PBMCs, mostly from graft donor cells, taken 180 days after TCRalphabeta/CD19-depleted stem cell transplant. The chain uses TRBV4-3 and TRBJ1-2; a possible D gene is TRBD1 (6 bases). The CDR3 DNA reads TGCGCCAGCAGCCCCCGGACAGCAAACTATGGCTACACCTTC. It encodes CASSPRTANYGYTF.